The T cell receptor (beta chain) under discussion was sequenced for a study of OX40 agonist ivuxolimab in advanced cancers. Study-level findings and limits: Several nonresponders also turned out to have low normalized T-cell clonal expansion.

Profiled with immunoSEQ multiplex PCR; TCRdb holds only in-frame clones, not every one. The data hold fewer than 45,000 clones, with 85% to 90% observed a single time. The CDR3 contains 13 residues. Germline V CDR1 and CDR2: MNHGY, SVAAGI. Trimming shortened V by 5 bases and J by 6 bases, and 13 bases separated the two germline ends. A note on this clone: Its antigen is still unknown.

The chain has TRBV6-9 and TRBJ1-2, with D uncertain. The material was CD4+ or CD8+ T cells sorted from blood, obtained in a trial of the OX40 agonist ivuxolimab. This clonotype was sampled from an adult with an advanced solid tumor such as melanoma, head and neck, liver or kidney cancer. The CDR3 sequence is CASSEVTIDGYTF. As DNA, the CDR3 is TGTGCCAGCAGTGAAGTTACAATAGATGGCTACACCTTC.